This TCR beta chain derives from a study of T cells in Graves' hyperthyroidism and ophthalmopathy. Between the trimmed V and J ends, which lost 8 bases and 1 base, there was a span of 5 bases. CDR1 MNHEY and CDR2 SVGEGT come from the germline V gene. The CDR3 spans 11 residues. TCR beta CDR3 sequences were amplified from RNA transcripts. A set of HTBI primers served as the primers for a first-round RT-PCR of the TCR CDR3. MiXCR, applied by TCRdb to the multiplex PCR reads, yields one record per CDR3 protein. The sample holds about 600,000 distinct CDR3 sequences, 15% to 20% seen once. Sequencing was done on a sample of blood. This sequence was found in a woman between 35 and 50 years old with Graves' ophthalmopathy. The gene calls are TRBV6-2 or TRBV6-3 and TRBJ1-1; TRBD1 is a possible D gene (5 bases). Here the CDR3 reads CASQGNTEAFF. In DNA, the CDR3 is TGTGCCAGCCAGGGGAACACTGAAGCTTTCTTT.